The clone carrying this T cell receptor beta chain was seen a few times. Its target is unknown. This record belongs to a study of CD8 T cells in ankylosing spondylitis. The study, taken as a whole, reports: The study looked at matched synovial fluid samples from ankylosing spondylitis patients. Disease-linked clones were reported to be significantly enriched there. For ankylosing spondylitis blood, a TCR beta motif of seven to nine highly homologous variants appeared characteristic.

The CDR3 totals 13 residues. CDR1 is SQVTM, CDR2 ANQGSEA, per germline. V was cut by 8 bases and J by 3 bases, with 16 bases left in between. The TCR beta libraries were generated through quantitative 5'-RACE incorporating molecular barcodes. MiXCR, run by TCRdb on the 5' RACE reads, gives a single entry per CDR3 protein. Of around 220,000 distinct CDR3 sequences in the sample, around 20% were seen once. This sequence joins TRBV29-1 and TRBJ2-5; a possible D gene is TRBD2 (6 bases). Source material: blood, either unsorted or a sorted T cell fraction (not recorded which). This TCR was sampled from a male donor with ankylosing spondylitis. CDR3 DNA sequence: TGCAGCTTTTCCGGGACTCTGAAAGAGACCCAGTACTTC. It codes for CSFSGTLKETQYF.